This T cell receptor (beta chain) was retrieved from a study of blood T cell repertoires in COVID-19. Background on the study: Samples came from the United States, Italy and Spain, spanning acute and convalescent COVID-19.

Measured with immunoSEQ multiplex PCR; TCRdb has only the in-frame clones, and not every one. The top ten hold around 1.5% of the sample, which has roughly 240,000 clones, roughly 86% seen once. The receptor's source is a woman between 55 and 75 years old who had recovered from COVID-19. Sequenced: peripheral blood.

This CDR3 reads CAISGLGGRTNTEAFF. The CDR3 DNA reads as TGTGCCATCAGTGGGCTGGGGGGGCGGACGAACACTGAAGCTTTCTTT. V gene TRBV10-3 combines with J gene TRBJ1-1, with D tentatively TRBD1 (6 bases). Germline CDR1 is ENHRY and CDR2 is SYGVKD. V lost 4 bases, J lost 1 base, and 16 bases lay in between. This CDR3 comprises 16 residues.